The sequence of this T cell receptor beta chain was determined in a study of radiation and T cells in renal cell carcinoma. Points on this clone: Its antigen is not identified.

Study-wide results and caveats: Baseline intratumoral clonotype presence is unknown without pretreatment biopsies.

The method was immunoSEQ multiplex PCR; TCRdb's version includes in-frame clones alone and lacks a portion of them. The table has approximately 86,000 clones, 85% seen once. Specified time point: blood 4 weeks post-SBRT, at nephrectomy. Treatment in this sample: 15 Gy SBRT to primary tumor, nephrectomy 4 weeks later. Nephrectomy followed 15 Gy stereotactic body radiation by 4 weeks. Radiation-treated patients gave blood at baseline, week 2 and week 4. This renal cell carcinoma was of the clear cell type. The clonotype originates from a man between 50 and 59 years old with renal cell carcinoma. Sequences were derived from blood, sampled from a patient whose treatment included radiotherapy and nephrectomy.

CDR3 residues: CASSPPPDRTYEQYF. The CDR3 DNA sequence: TGTGCCAGCTCACCCCCACCGGACAGAACCTACGAGCAGTACTTC. The V gene is TRBV18, the J gene TRBJ2-7, with D perhaps matching TRBD1 (6 bases). This CDR3 is built from 15 residues. The V gene's germline CDR1 is KGHSH and CDR2 LQKENI. Trimming cost V 3 bases and J 2 bases, with 14 bases left between them.